This record looks at one T cell receptor (beta chain) sequence and its context. Its specificity is unknown. The assay was immunoSEQ multiplex PCR, and TCRdb's table has in-frame clones only and misses some. In the table there are about 58,000 clones, 65% to 75% of which are singletons. CDR1 MNHNY and CDR2 SVGAGI come from the germline V gene (reference sequence). Trimming left V 4 bases short and J 3 bases short, with 10 bases between. The CDR3 has 13 residues. These data originate in a study of cytotoxic CD8 clonotypes in ibrutinib-treated CLL. Whole-study results and caveats: Whereas clonality rose at ibrutinib response, it declined toward baseline at progression. Baseline-level clonality went beyond age-matched healthy donors and moved in step with circulating CD8+ T-cell counts.

The chain recombines TRBV6-6 with TRBJ2-7; D uncertain. The receptor's source is a human donor with chronic lymphocytic leukemia. Source: PBMCs, taken after 12 months of ibrutinib treatment. Here the CDR3 reads CASSFPTVYEQYF. CDR3 in DNA: TGTGCCAGCAGTTTTCCCACAGTCTACGAGCAGTACTTC.